Following are 12 T cell receptor beta chains from one sample sequenced in a study of T-cell reconstitution after alpha-beta-depleted transplantation in children. The TCRbeta library incorporated unique molecular identifiers. TCRdb fed the PCR reads into MiXCR, producing one record per CDR3 protein. The profile shows 200,000 to 250,000 distinct CDR3 sequences, approximately 9% of them singletons. Source: PBMCs from the stem cell graft donor, taken from the stem cell graft. These receptors were obtained from a human donor who donated a stem cell graft to a child with acute lymphoblastic leukemia.

The chain uses TRBV5-1 and TRBJ2-3; D is unresolved. V was pared by 0 bases and J by 2 bases, with 16 bases between. This CDR3 region has 17 residues. Germline loops: CDR1 SGHRS, CDR2 YFSETQ. The CDR3 nucleotides are TGCGCCAGCAGCTTGGAAGGTAGCAATCTGTTCACAGATACGCAGTATTTT. Its protein product is CASSLEGSNLFTDTQYF.

The DNA for the CDR3 is TGCGCCAGCAGCACCCAACCCCGGGGTGAGCAGTTCTTC. Translated: CASSTQPRGEQFF. The chain is built from TRBV5-1 and TRBJ2-1, with a tentative D call TRBD2 (5 bases). Trimming stripped 4 bases from V and 9 bases from J, with 14 bases between. Germline CDR1 reads SGHRS; CDR2 reads YFSETQ. The CDR3 runs 13 residues.

This clonotype was picked up a small number of times. This chain uses TRBV5-5 with TRBJ2-1; possible D gene TRBD1, 5 bases. The CDR3 has 14 amino acids. Germline loops: CDR1 SGHKS, CDR2 YYEKEE (reference sequence). Trimming removed 0 bases from V and 4 bases from J, with 8 bases in between. CDR3 amino acids: CASSLDDRYNEQFF. CDR3 bases: TGTGCCAGCAGCTTGGACGACAGATACAATGAGCAGTTCTTC.

As concerns this clonotype: One base away lies a much larger clone, so this may be a sequencing read error. The rearrangement joins TRBV5-1 to TRBJ2-3, with D unclear. The CDR3 sequence is 15 residues long. The germline V gene has CDR1 SGHRS and CDR2 YFSETQ. The DNA for the CDR3 is TGCGCCAGCAGCTTGGACAGAGCCCGCACAGATACGCTGTATTTT. This codes for CASSLDRARTDTLYF.

This chain links TRBV20-1 with TRBJ2-1; 8 nucleotides align to TRBD2. The CDR3 contains 13 residues. CDR1 and CDR2 from the germline V gene are DFQATT and SNEGSKA (reference sequence). With V trimmed by 5 bases and J by 8 bases, 8 bases remained unmatched. The CDR3 DNA is TGCAGTGCTTACGTAGCGGGGTGGTATGAGCAGTTCTTC. Its protein is CSAYVAGWYEQFF.

The V and J genes are TRBV27 and TRBJ2-7; weak D call: TRBD1 (6 bases). The CDR3 is made up of 13 amino acids. The V end was cut by 4 bases, the J end by 5 bases, with 12 bases between. CDR1 MNHEY and CDR2 SMNVEV come from the germline V gene (reference sequence). The CDR3 DNA reads as TGTGCCAGCAGTTATAGGGGGATAAACGAGCAGTACTTC. Its protein is CASSYRGINEQYF.

The rearrangement uses TRBV13 and TRBJ2-7; no clear D gene. The CDR3 length is 13 residues. CDR1 is PRHDT, CDR2 FYEKMQ, per germline (reference sequence). V lost 5 bases to trimming and J lost 5 bases, with 13 bases between them. CDR3 nucleotide sequence: TGTGCCAGCAGCCTGGCTCCAATCCACGAGCAGTACTTC. Protein product: CASSLAPIHEQYF. Looking up the rest from reference TRBV13 and TRBJ2-7 gives the full variable domain: AAGVIQSPRHLIKEKRETATLKCYPIPRHDTVYWYQQGPGQDPQFLISFYEKMQSDKGSIPDRFSAQQFSDYHSELNMSSLELGDSALYFCASSLAPIHEQYFGPGTRLTVT.

This clonotype has a count of ten or more. V and J are TRBV10-3 and TRBJ1-5; no clear D gene. The CDR3 loop spans 14 amino acids. Per germline, CDR1 ENHRY and CDR2 SYGVKD. The V gene lost 3 bases and the J gene lost 0 bases, with 6 bases spanning the gap. As DNA, the CDR3 is TGTGCCATCAGTGATCCAGCTAGCAATCAGCCCCAGCATTTT. Its translation: CAISDPASNQPQHF.

The chain carries TRBV5-1 and TRBJ1-1, with no clear D. The V end was cut by 5 bases, the J end by 1 base, with 12 bases between. The CDR3 loop spans 14 amino acids. CDR1 is SGHRS, CDR2 YFSETQ, per germline. The CDR3 is CASRDRETNTEAFF. CDR3 bases: TGCGCCAGCAGGGACCGGGAGACGAACACTGAAGCTTTCTTT.

This clonotype was detected a few times. The rearrangement links TRBV3-1 to TRBJ1-1, with TRBD1 as a possible D gene (5 bases). CDR1 is LGHDT, CDR2 YNNKEL, per germline (reference sequence). CDR3 length: 12 amino acids. V was pared by 4 bases and J by 10 bases, with 13 bases between. The CDR3 DNA reads as TGTGCCAGCAGCCCTGGGGACCGGCGAGCTTTCTTT. It yields the protein CASSPGDRRAFF.

The chain links TRBV27 to TRBJ2-1; the D is unclear. In germline, CDR1 is MNHEY, CDR2 SMNVEV (reference sequence). Trimming took 2 bases from V and 5 from J, leaving 16 bases between them. CDR3 length: 16 residues. The CDR3 coding sequence is TGTGCCAGCAGTTTAGGGTTCCTAGTTTCCGACAATGAGCAGTTCTTC. Protein product: CASSLGFLVSDNEQFF.

In this sample, this clonotype turned up a few times. The chain uses TRBV20-1 and TRBJ2-1; D may correspond to TRBD1 or TRBD2 (5 bases each). CDR3 length: 16 residues. V was clipped by 0 bases and J by 3 bases, with 15 bases between them. Germline-derived CDR1 and CDR2 are DFQATT and SNEGSKA (reference sequence). The CDR3 nucleotides read TGCAGTGCTAGAGACAGGCGTGGGGGTTTCTACAATGAGCAGTTCTTC. Protein: CSARDRRGGFYNEQFF.